The TCR beta chain described here comes from a study of blood T cell repertoires in COVID-19. As for the study in general: Acute-phase and convalescent COVID-19 samples originated in the United States, Italy and Spain.

The CDR3 has 15 amino acids. The V gene's germline CDR1 is SGHRS and CDR2 YFSETQ. With V trimmed by 1 base and J by 4 bases, 3 bases remained unmatched. Some clones are missing from TCRdb's copy, which holds only in-frame ones; the method was immunoSEQ multiplex PCR. Of about 51,000 clones listed, 65% to 85% are singletons. The J gene is TRBJ2-5, the V gene TRBV5-1; 11 positions agree with TRBD1. The receptor was isolated from a man aged 50-59 years with acute or convalescent COVID-19. The specimen sequenced was peripheral blood. In nucleotides, the CDR3 is TGCGCCAGCAGCTTGAGGGGGACAGGGGGAGAGACCCAGTACTTC. As protein: CASSLRGTGGETQYF.